The 21 T cell receptor beta chains given below trace back to one sample, sequenced in a study of identical twins (dated by TCRdb to the mid-2010s). Library method: 5' RACE. This sample was sequenced with an Illumina HiSeq 2000. In-frame beta chains were kept once TCRdb had trimmed the public reads at Q25 with fastp and called clones with MiXCR. Identical CDR3 protein sequences are pooled into one entry, listed with their most common genes and DNA. The sample contains about 500,000 distinct CDR3 sequences, 14% of them found a single time. About 0.94% of the sample goes to the ten largest clones. The same data also contributed to another study, on yellow fever vaccine responses in identical twins.

Material: CD4+ T cells sorted from blood. The source is a woman between 18 and 30 years old in good health.

The chain joins TRBV20-1 to TRBJ2-7, with D perhaps TRBD1 (6 bases). The CDR3 runs 13 residues. CDR1 is DFQATT, CDR2 SNEGSKA, per germline (reference sequence). V was cut by 2 bases and J by 2 bases, with 10 bases left in between. The CDR3 DNA reads as TGCAGTGCTAGACCCGGGACAACCTACGAGCAGTACTTC. The encoded protein is CSARPGTTYEQYF.

V and J are TRBV5-8 and TRBJ2-1; possibly TRBD2 for D (6 bases). Germline V gene data show CDR1 as SGHTS and CDR2 as YDEGEE. CDR3 length equals 13 residues. V was trimmed by 2 bases and J by 7 bases, leaving 10 bases between them. The DNA for the CDR3 is TGTGCCAGCAGCTTCACTAGCCGGAATGAGCAGTTCTTC. Translation: CASSFTSRNEQFF.

J is TRBJ1-1 and V is TRBV12-3 or TRBV12-4; possible D gene TRBD1, 5 bases. This CDR3 has 13 residues. Trimming pared 3 bases from V and 6 bases from J, leaving 11 bases between. The CDR3 DNA sequence: TGTGCCAGCAGTTTCGGGGGACCCGCTGAAGCTTTCTTT. Translating it yields CASSFGGPAEAFF.

CDR3 DNA: TGTGCCAGCAGCTTAGGGAGTGGGGTAAGCTACGAGCAGTACTTC. The encoded protein is CASSLGSGVSYEQYF. The gene calls are TRBV7-2 and TRBJ2-7; D unclear. Trimming shortened V by 1 base and J by 3 bases, and 13 bases separated the two germline ends. Germline assignment: CDR1 SGHTA and CDR2 FQGNSA. This CDR3 is built from 15 residues.

This clonotype was seen more than once but under ten times. The CDR3 DNA follows: TGCGCCAGCAGCTTGGGAGGACTAGCGGGACCCACAGATACGCAGTATTTT. Translating it yields CASSLGGLAGPTDTQYF. The chain links TRBV5-1 to TRBJ2-3; TRBD2 aligns across 12 bases. Germline lookup yields CDR1 SGHRS and CDR2 YFSETQ. Trimming removed 0 bases from V and 2 bases from J; junction bases left unmatched: 4. The CDR3 length is 17 residues.

The CDR3 protein is CASSSGQAGNGYTF. In nucleotides, the CDR3 is TGTGCCAGCAGCTCTGGACAGGCGGGGAATGGCTACACCTTC. The gene calls are TRBV7-3 and TRBJ1-2, with TRBD1 identical over 7 bases. In germline, CDR1 is SGHTA, CDR2 FQGTGA. The CDR3 is 14 residues long. The trim removed 4 bases at V and 6 bases at J, leaving 8 bases unmatched.

The chain carries TRBV12-3 or TRBV12-4 and TRBJ2-7; weak D call: TRBD2 (7 bases). The ends were cut back, 3 bases at V and 5 bases at J, with 11 bases in the middle. CDR3 length: 13 residues. The CDR3 spells CASSLGGGHEQYF. The DNA for the CDR3 is TGTGCCAGCAGTTTGGGGGGGGGGCACGAGCAGTACTTC.

The chain joins TRBV30 to TRBJ1-2, with 7 bases lining up with TRBD1. The V gene's germline CDR1 is GTSNPN and CDR2 SVGIG (reference sequence). V lost 3 bases to trimming and J lost 8 bases; unmatched junction nucleotides: 9. This CDR3 contains 13 residues. The CDR3 protein is CAWRSQGVGGYTF. Here the CDR3 DNA reads TGTGCCTGGAGAAGCCAGGGGGTCGGGGGCTACACCTTC.

The chain joins TRBV12-3 or TRBV12-4 to TRBJ2-7; D possibly uses TRBD1 or TRBD2 (5 bases each). Between the trimmed V and J ends, which lost 3 bases and 11 bases, there was a span of 17 bases. The CDR3 consists of 13 residues. CDR3 in amino acids: CASSFRGAGDEYF. CDR3 sequence (DNA): TGTGCCAGCAGTTTTCGGGGCGCTGGGGATGAGTACTTC.

This clonotype was recorded a few times. The chain recombines TRBV20-1 with TRBJ2-7, with D perhaps matching TRBD2 (6 bases). There are 13 residues in the CDR3. Looked up from germline, CDR1 is DFQATT and CDR2 is SNEGSKA (reference sequence). Trimming left V 4 bases short and J 3 bases short, with 13 bases between. The CDR3 sequence: CSATSWGGYEQYF. CDR3 in DNA: TGCAGTGCTACAAGCTGGGGAGGCTACGAGCAGTACTTC.

This clonotype was recorded many times. This chain links TRBV5-1 with TRBJ2-5; D uncertain. Germline-derived CDR1 and CDR2 are SGHRS and YFSETQ. The CDR3 is 14 amino acids. V dropped 0 bases and J dropped 1 base, with 7 bases sitting between them. The CDR3 loop is CASSLADGQETQYF. CDR3 in DNA: TGCGCCAGCAGCTTGGCGGACGGCCAAGAGACCCAGTACTTC.

The V call is TRBV4-2, the J call TRBJ1-6; 7 bases align to TRBD1. Germline V gives CDR1 LGHNA, CDR2 YNFKEQ. The CDR3 is made up of 16 amino acids. The ends lost 3 bases at V and 9 bases at J; junction bases unmatched: 11. This chain's CDR3 is CASSQKRTGKSSPLHF. In nucleotides, the CDR3 is TGTGCCAGCAGCCAGAAAAGGACAGGCAAGAGTTCACCCCTCCACTTT.

This chain connects TRBV2 to TRBJ2-1, with a tentative D call TRBD2 (5 bases). With 7 bases removed from V and 0 bases from J, the gap between germline ends came to 16 bases. In germline, CDR1 is SNHLY, CDR2 FYNNEI. This CDR3 has 16 amino acids. CDR3 protein: CASKKLVSSSYNEQFF. Written as DNA, the CDR3 is TGTGCCAGCAAAAAACTAGTCTCGAGCTCCTACAATGAGCAGTTCTTC.

In this sample, this clonotype turned up many times. CDR3 coding DNA: TGCAGTGCTAGGATGACTAGCGGGAGGGGGGATGAGCAGTTCTTC. This encodes CSARMTSGRGDEQFF. This chain links TRBV20-1 with TRBJ2-1; 14 nucleotides agree with TRBD2. J lost 8 bases, V lost 3 bases, and 6 bases had no gene match. This CDR3 spans 15 amino acids. Germline-derived CDR1 and CDR2 are DFQATT and SNEGSKA (reference sequence).

At least ten counts were recorded for this clonotype. V gene TRBV10-2 combines with J gene TRBJ2-3, with 10 bases that match TRBD2. The V segment lost 6 bases and the J segment 2 bases; nucleotides outside the gene matches: 8. The germline CDR1 and CDR2 sequences are WSHSY and SAAADI. This CDR3 region has 16 residues. The CDR3 region is CASSLRTSGITDTQYF. In DNA form, the CDR3 reads TGCGCCAGCAGCTTGAGGACTAGCGGAATCACAGATACGCAGTATTTT.

The chain links TRBV7-8 to TRBJ1-3; D perhaps matches TRBD1 (5 bases). V was cut by 1 base and J by 10 bases, with 14 bases left in between. This CDR3 spans 14 amino acids. Germline V gives CDR1 SGHVS, CDR2 FQNEAQ. Here the CDR3 DNA reads TGTGCCAGCAGCTTAGGCCTGACGGAGGGGACCATATATTTT. Translation: CASSLGLTEGTIYF.

This clonotype has ten or more counts. V gene TRBV27 combines with J gene TRBJ2-1, with D possibly called TRBD1 or TRBD2 (6 bases each). The V end was cut by 5 bases, the J end by 4 bases, with 12 bases between. Germline CDR1 is MNHEY and CDR2 is SMNVEV (reference sequence). The CDR3 has 14 residues. CDR3 in amino acids: CASSVPGAYNEQFF. Here the CDR3 DNA reads TGTGCCAGCAGTGTACCGGGGGCGTACAATGAGCAGTTCTTC.

This clonotype came up a few times. This chain connects TRBV9 to TRBJ2-2; 10 nucleotides line up with TRBD2. The CDR3 has 19 amino acids. The V gene end was trimmed by 1 base and the J gene end by 2 bases; junction bases not matched to a gene: 11. Germline V CDR1 and CDR2: SGDLS, YYNGEE. CDR3: CASSVSLLAGRKNTGELFF. In nucleotides, the CDR3 is TGTGCCAGCAGCGTATCTCTACTAGCGGGGCGGAAAAACACCGGGGAGCTGTTTTTT.

This clonotype appeared a few times. This sequence joins TRBV29-1 and TRBJ2-3; possible D gene TRBD1, 6 bases. Germline V gives CDR1 SQVTM, CDR2 ANQGSEA. The V end was cut by 6 bases, the J end by 0 bases, with 19 bases between. The CDR3 runs to 16 residues. The CDR3: CSVVPPDSASTDTQYF. CDR3 nucleotide sequence: TGCAGCGTCGTCCCCCCGGACAGTGCTAGCACAGATACGCAGTATTTT.

The rearrangement joins TRBV2 to TRBJ2-1; D uncertain. With 8 bases removed from V and 8 bases from J, the gap between germline ends came to 13 bases. Germline V CDR1 and CDR2: SNHLY, FYNNEI. CDR3 size: 12 residues. CDR3 region: CASGGLGDEQFF. The DNA for the CDR3 is TGTGCCAGCGGCGGCCTGGGCGATGAGCAGTTCTTC.

This clonotype was recorded many times. The rearrangement links TRBV9 to TRBJ2-2; the D gene could be TRBD1 or TRBD2 (5 bases each). The V gene lost 1 base and the J gene lost 6 bases, with 13 bases spanning the gap. Germline CDR1 reads SGDLS; CDR2 reads YYNGEE. The CDR3 covers 15 residues. The DNA for the CDR3 is TGTGCCAGCAGCGTACAGGGAGATTGGGCCGGGGAGCTGTTTTTT. Its translation is CASSVQGDWAGELFF.